One and the same sample provided the 15 T cell receptor beta chains below, sequenced in a study of T cells in Graves' hyperthyroidism and ophthalmopathy. RNA transcripts were the template for amplifying TCR beta CDR3 regions. HTBI primers drove first-round RT-PCR of the TCR CDR3. MiXCR, applied by TCRdb to the multiplex PCR reads, yields one record per CDR3 protein. The sample shows 300,000 to 450,000 distinct CDR3 sequences, around 25% of them seen only once. Sample: blood. The receptors here all came from a man aged 45-65 years with Graves' hyperthyroidism.

In this sample, this clonotype turned up many times. This rearrangement joins TRBV12-3 or TRBV12-4 to TRBJ2-1; D not certain. V lost 5 bases and J 3 bases, leaving 14 bases between the germline ends. The CDR3 loop spans 15 amino acids. Written as DNA, the CDR3 is TGTGCCAGCAGTCCCTTGGCTAGAGACTACAATGAGCAGTTCTTC. Translation gives CASSPLARDYNEQFF.

The chain combines TRBV2 with TRBJ2-1; a possible D gene is TRBD2 (5 bases). Germline V gene lookup returns CDR1 SNHLY and CDR2 FYNNEI. This CDR3 has 15 amino acids. V was clipped by 6 bases and J by 6 bases, with 18 bases between them. CDR3 residues: CASRNSGIYGNEQFF. Written as DNA, the CDR3 is TGTGCCAGCAGGAACTCCGGGATATACGGCAATGAGCAGTTCTTC.

This clonotype showed up many times. This chain links TRBV27 with TRBJ1-5, with 9 bases identical to TRBD1. Germline V gives CDR1 MNHEY, CDR2 SMNVEV (reference sequence). Unmatched junction bases numbered 4, after V lost 6 bases and J lost 1 base. The CDR3 has 15 amino acids. The CDR3 here is CASRLQGASNQPQHF. In DNA form, the CDR3 reads TGTGCCAGCAGACTACAGGGGGCAAGCAATCAGCCCCAGCATTTT.

The V call is TRBV11-1, the J call TRBJ2-1; perhaps TRBD2 as D (6 bases). CDR1 is SGHAT, CDR2 FQDESV, per germline (reference sequence). The CDR3 consists of 13 residues. The DNA of the CDR3 is TGTGCGTGGGGAGGCCTAATAAACAATGAGCAGTTCTTC. Its translation is CAWGGLINNEQFF.

On this clonotype: A much larger clone sits a single nucleotide away, making a read error possible. The chain uses TRBV2 and TRBJ2-7; D is uncertain. The CDR3 is 13 residues long. The germline V gene encodes CDR1 SNHLY and CDR2 FYNNEI. The CDR3 sequence: CTTKQERSYEQYF. DNA for the CDR3: TGTACCACCAAGCAGGAAAGAAGCTACGAGCAGTACTTC. Full variable domain (rest looked up from reference TRBV2 and TRBJ2-7): EPEVTQTPSHQVTQMGQEVILRCVPISNHLYFYWYRQILGQKVEFLVSFYNNEISEKSEIFDDQFSVERPDGSNFTLKIRSTKLEDSAMYFCTTKQERSYEQYFGPGTRLTVT.

This clonotype was detected a few times. J is TRBJ2-1 and V is TRBV28; 9 bases map to TRBD2. The germline CDR1 and CDR2 sequences are MDHEN and SYDVKM. V gave up 3 bases and J gave up 5 bases; unmatched junction bases: 5. This CDR3 spans 15 amino acids. The CDR3 sequence: CASSFGAGGHNEQFF. Here the CDR3 DNA reads TGTGCCAGCAGTTTTGGGGCGGGAGGGCACAATGAGCAGTTCTTC.

There are a few counts of this clonotype. The rearrangement uses TRBV2 and TRBJ2-2, with TRBD1 identical over 11 bases. V dropped 6 bases and J dropped 6; count of bases not matched to a gene: 6. Looked up from germline, CDR1 is SNHLY and CDR2 is FYNNEI. The CDR3 is 15 residues long. CDR3 sequence reads: CASSSGQGVPGELFF. CDR3 nucleotides: TGTGCCAGCAGCTCGGGACAGGGGGTACCCGGGGAGCTGTTTTTT.

This clonotype was counted ten times or more. The rearrangement joins TRBV12-3 or TRBV12-4 to TRBJ2-7; 7 bases match TRBD2. V gave up 1 base and J gave up 3 bases; unmatched junction bases: 3. The CDR3 is made up of 14 amino acids. The CDR3 reads CASSLGRELYEQYF. CDR3 nucleotides: TGTGCCAGCAGTTTAGGGCGGGAGCTCTACGAGCAGTACTTC.

The gene calls are TRBV5-1 and TRBJ1-6; possibly TRBD1 for D (6 bases). This CDR3 has 16 amino acids. V was cut by 1 base and J by 8 bases, with 16 bases left in between. In germline, CDR1 is SGHRS, CDR2 YFSETQ. CDR3 protein: CASSLWRGRGDSPLHF. The CDR3 DNA reads as TGCGCCAGCAGCTTGTGGAGGGGCAGGGGCGATTCACCCCTCCACTTT.

The sample holds a few counts of this clonotype. The chain uses TRBV24-1 and TRBJ2-7, with D possibly being TRBD1 (5 bases). This CDR3 comprises 14 residues. Germline V gene data show CDR1 as KGHDR and CDR2 as SFDVKD. V lost 4 bases to trimming and J lost 2 bases, with 11 bases between them. The CDR3 sequence: CATSDATVPYEQYF. The DNA for the CDR3 is TGTGCCACCAGTGACGCGACAGTGCCCTACGAGCAGTACTTC.

The table lists this clonotype with many counts. Here the CDR3 DNA reads TGTGCCAGCAGCTTAGATAGCGGGAGGGGGAATGAGCAGTTCTTC. It encodes CASSLDSGRGNEQFF. The chain links TRBV11-2 to TRBJ2-1, with TRBD2 matching 11 bases. Trimming removed 0 bases from V and 7 bases from J; junction bases left unmatched: 2. The germline CDR1 and CDR2 sequences are SGHAT and FQNNGV. This CDR3 has 15 amino acids.

In this sample, this clonotype turned up a few times. CDR3 nucleotide sequence: TGTGCCAGCACCTCCGGGAGGGCTGGGGCCAACGTCCTGACTTTC. This translates into CASTSGRAGANVLTF. The genes are TRBV6-1 and TRBJ2-6; TRBD2 aligns across 8 bases. V shed 7 bases, J shed 2 bases, and the junction held 4 bases outside the gene matches. Germline values: CDR1 MNHNS, CDR2 SASEGT. This CDR3 comprises 15 residues.

This clonotype came up a few times. The gene calls are TRBV5-1 and TRBJ2-2; possibly TRBD1 for D (5 bases). From germline, CDR1 is SGHRS and CDR2 YFSETQ. CDR3 size: 16 residues. Trimming pared 1 base from V and 2 bases from J, leaving 12 bases between. This CDR3 reads CASSLSRQSNTGELFF. The CDR3 DNA reads TGCGCCAGCAGCTTGTCGCGACAGTCAAACACCGGGGAGCTGTTTTTT.

This clonotype occurred many times. The chain carries TRBV24-1 and TRBJ2-2, with D possibly TRBD1 on 5 matching bases. The CDR3 is 13 amino acids. CDR1 is KGHDR, CDR2 SFDVKD, per germline. Between the trimmed V and J ends, which lost 9 bases and 0 bases, there was a span of 7 bases. Here the CDR3 DNA reads TGTGCCACCCGACAGCCGAACACCGGGGAGCTGTTTTTT. Its translation: CATRQPNTGELFF.

This clonotype was detected many times. The genes are TRBV7-3 and TRBJ2-3; D is unresolved. Germline loops: CDR1 SGHTA, CDR2 FQGTGA. This CDR3 is built from 16 residues. V lost 3 bases to trimming and J lost 4 bases, with 17 bases between them. CDR3 in DNA: TGTGCCAGCAGCTTGGGGTACCCCGAAGGGCCAGATACGCAGTATTTT. It specifies CASSLGYPEGPDTQYF.